One sample yielded the 6 T cell receptor beta chains listed below, sequenced in a study of blood T cell repertoires in COVID-19. Produced via immunoSEQ multiplex PCR; TCRdb's table is partial and in-frame only. The repertoire consists of around 140,000 clones, with 85% to 90% occurring once and the leading ten covering roughly 37%. Sequenced input: peripheral blood. Receptors were obtained from a man aged 50 to 60 who had recovered from COVID-19.

This clone came up once. V is TRBV9 and J is TRBJ2-7; D call uncertain. This CDR3 contains 15 residues. The germline V gene has CDR1 SGDLS and CDR2 YYNGEE. V was clipped by 0 bases and J by 5 bases, with 15 bases between them. The chain's CDR3 is CASSVGFAGRDEQYF. The CDR3 nucleotides read TGTGCCAGCAGCGTAGGGTTTGCCGGCCGGGACGAGCAGTACTTC.

The V and J genes are TRBV27 and TRBJ1-1; unclear D gene. The germline CDR1 and CDR2 sequences are MNHEY and SMNVEV (reference sequence). CDR3 length equals 13 residues. Deletions cut 1 base from V and 4 bases from J, with 7 bases between. The CDR3 spells CASSLWARTEAFF. The CDR3 DNA is TGTGCCAGCAGTTTATGGGCCCGCACTGAAGCTTTCTTT.

This sequence joins TRBV9 and TRBJ2-1, with D maybe TRBD2 (7 bases). CDR1 is SGDLS and CDR2 is YYNGEE in the germline V gene. The CDR3 extends over 17 amino acids. Trimming removed 4 bases from V and 0 bases from J, with 17 bases in between. CDR3 coding DNA: TGTGCCAGCAGCTCAGGGGTGGGGGACTACTCCTACAATGAGCAGTTCTTC. Translation gives CASSSGVGDYSYNEQFF.

This chain links TRBV6-2 or TRBV6-3 with TRBJ1-6, with TRBD1 as a possible D gene (6 bases). V gave up 4 bases and J gave up 3 bases, with 10 bases separating them. The CDR3 consists of 15 residues. Germline V lookup: CDR1 MNHEY, CDR2 SVGEGT. The CDR3 loop reads CASSSDRNYNSPLHF. The CDR3, as DNA: TGTGCCAGCAGTTCCGACAGGAACTATAATTCACCCCTCCACTTT.

The chain uses TRBV7-8 and TRBJ2-7; 7 nucleotides match TRBD2. This CDR3 spans 16 amino acids. The junction had 13 bases not matched to a gene; V was cut back by 2 bases and J by 6 bases. Germline V lookup: CDR1 SGHVS, CDR2 FQNEAQ. CDR3 nucleotide sequence: TGTGCCAGCAGCTTAACGGTAGGGAGGGCCCAATCCGAGCAGTACTTC. Translation: CASSLTVGRAQSEQYF.

The chain has TRBV11-1 and TRBJ1-1; 8 bases align to TRBD1. The CDR3 is 14 residues long. J lost 1 base, V lost 3 bases, and 1 base had no gene match. CDR1 is SGHAT, CDR2 FQDESV, per germline (reference sequence). The CDR3 nucleotides read TGTGCCAGCAGCTTGGGACAGGCGAACACTGAAGCTTTCTTT. Protein: CASSLGQANTEAFF.